Sequencing of this TCR beta chain was carried out in a study of shared clonotypes between healthy human individuals. Looked up from germline, CDR1 is SNHLY and CDR2 is FYNNEI. With V trimmed by 4 bases and J by 3 bases, 0 bases remained unmatched. This CDR3 contains 13 residues. Assay: immunoSEQ multiplex PCR; the TCRdb copy retains only in-frame clones and omits some. The table shows 2 million to 2.5 million clones, with 90% to 96% occurring only once. The CD4+ fraction was divided into a CD45RA+ naive subset and a CD45RA-negative memory subset. The rearrangement uses TRBV2 and TRBJ2-1; 7 nucleotides line up with TRBD1. This TCR was sampled from a man between 18 and 29 years old in good health. Specimen: naive CD4+ T cells sorted from blood. The sample's subset: CD45RA+ positively selected. CDR3 sequence (DNA): TGTGCCAGCAGTGGGGACAGCTACAATGAGCAGTTCTTC. Residues: CASSGDSYNEQFF. The whole variable domain, filled in from reference TRBV2 and TRBJ2-1, reads EPEVTQTPSHQVTQMGQEVILRCVPISNHLYFYWYRQILGQKVEFLVSFYNNEISEKSEIFDDQFSVERPDGSNFTLKIRSTKLEDSAMYFCASSGDSYNEQFFGPGTRLTVL.